This T cell receptor beta chain was recovered during a study of T-cell memory formation after mild COVID-19. At the level of the study: For the most part, TCR clusters were specific to one donor. Overall study findings and caveats: That cross-reactive memory joined was suggested by some responding clones appearing in pre-infection memory. The main location of contracting CD4+ clones was CM and EM, and that of contracting CD8+ clones was EMRA.

The germline gives CDR1 SGHRS, CDR2 YFSETQ. V shed 0 bases, J shed 7 bases, and the junction held 4 bases outside the gene matches. CDR3 length: 14 amino acids. About this clonotype: Its target is unknown.

MiXCR, applied by TCRdb to the 5' RACE reads, yields one record per CDR3 protein. The table includes 390,000 or so distinct CDR3 sequences, approximately 15% detected once. Material for sequencing was PBMCs or a T cell subset sorted from them (not recorded which). The chain recombines TRBV5-1 with TRBJ2-5; 9 bases map to TRBD1. This receptor was taken from a man younger than 35 who had mild COVID-19 (a few samples of this study predate the infection). Cell type and time point are not known. In nucleotides, the CDR3 is TGCGCCAGCAGCTTGGTGGGACAGGGCGGGACCCAGTACTTC. This codes for CASSLVGQGGTQYF.